This T cell receptor beta chain was identified during a study of blood T cell repertoires in COVID-19. Study details: The cDNA or gDNA used as material had been derived from T cells, B-cell-depleted T cells, or PBMCs.

Germline V gives CDR1 MRHNA, CDR2 SNTAGT. V lost 5 bases to trimming and J lost 7 bases; unmatched junction nucleotides: 5. There are 13 residues in the CDR3. As originally analysed: Reference gene primer amplification gave estimated nucleated cell counts. Libraries were prepared by immunoSEQ multiplex PCR; TCRdb keeps only in-frame clonotypes and omits some of them. V and J calls and clone size follow that table, whereas D and trimming were derived from the DNA. The top ten hold about 2.5% of the sample, which has some 86,000 clones, approximately 90% seen once. The clonotype comes from a human donor with active COVID-19. The donor label of this sample is uncertain. Sample: peripheral blood. The chain carries TRBV6-4 and TRBJ1-2; 9 positions match TRBD1. The CDR3 DNA is TGTGCCAGCAGTAATACAGGGGGCGGTGGCTACACCTTC. It translates to CASSNTGGGGYTF.